The next 32 T cell receptor beta chains were all read from a single sample in a study of T cell repertoires in cytomegalovirus infection. TCRdb itself ran the reads through MiXCR, one entry per CDR3 protein. This sample carries over 250,000 distinct CDR3 sequences, approximately 22% of them seen once, and the ten largest clones take around 20%. These receptors are not linked to any known antigen. This specimen consisted of cultured PBMCs, obtained from culture after CMV antigen stimulation. The receptors were gathered from a human donor in good health (CMV status not recorded). Some clones in this sample may be carry-over from other donors' samples.

The chain uses TRBV6-2 or TRBV6-3 and TRBJ1-1, with 8 bases that match TRBD1. The CDR3 totals 13 residues. Unmatched junction bases numbered 1, after V lost 1 base and J lost 6 bases. CDR1 is MNHEY, CDR2 SVGEGT, per germline. In DNA, the CDR3 is TGTGCCAGCAGTTACTTACAGGGGGCTGAAGCTTTCTTT. It is translated as CASSYLQGAEAFF.

This clonotype was detected many times. This chain joins TRBV7-2 and TRBJ1-1; D gene unclear. The V and J ends lost 7 bases and 1 base respectively, with 13 bases between them. This CDR3 comprises 14 residues. Germline values: CDR1 SGHTA, CDR2 FQGNSA. The CDR3 DNA reads as TGTGCCAGCAACAGATGGGGTGAGAACACTGAAGCTTTCTTT. Residues: CASNRWGENTEAFF. Drawing the rest from reference TRBV7-2 and TRBJ1-1, the complete variable domain is GAGVSQSPSNKVTEKGKDVELRCDPISGHTALYWYRQSLGQGLEFLIYFQGNSAPDKSGLPSDRFSAERTGGSVSTLTIQRTQQEDSAVYLCASNRWGENTEAFFGQGTRLTVV.

This clonotype has a handful of counts. V usage is TRBV6-6 and J usage is TRBJ1-6, with 8 bases identical to TRBD1. CDR1 and CDR2 (germline): MNHNY, SVGAGI (reference sequence). The CDR3 contains 16 residues. The junction had 9 bases not matched to a gene; V was cut back by 6 bases and J by 5 bases. CDR3 protein: CASSNRQGRDNSPLHF. The CDR3, as DNA: TGTGCCAGCAGCAATCGACAGGGGCGGGATAATTCACCCCTCCACTTT.

CDR3 amino acids: CASKDRADSNQPQHF. The CDR3 region has the DNA TGTGCCAGCAAAGACCGGGCGGATAGCAATCAGCCCCAGCATTTT. This chain joins TRBV28 and TRBJ1-5, with D hard to call. The CDR3 runs to 15 residues. V dropped 7 bases and J dropped 0 bases, with 13 bases sitting between them. Germline V gene lookup returns CDR1 MDHEN and CDR2 SYDVKM. Full variable domain (remainder filled in from reference TRBV28 and TRBJ1-5): DVKVTQSSRYLVKRTGEKVFLECVQDMDHENMFWYRQDPGLGLRLIYFSYDVKMKEKGDIPEGYSVSREKKERFSLILESASTNQTSMYLCASKDRADSNQPQHFGDGTRLSIL.

This clonotype was picked up a small number of times. Sequence at one end of the junction differs from germline and may be a read error. The chain is built from TRBV7-2 and TRBJ2-2, with a possible D match to TRBD2 (5 bases). Germline V CDR1 and CDR2: SGHTA, FQGNSA. The CDR3 has 18 amino acids. The chain's CDR3 is CASTQRGQDFITTVELFF. As DNA, the CDR3 is TGTGCCAGCACCCAGCGAGGCCAGGACTTTATAACTACCGTGGAGCTGTTTTTT.

This clonotype was counted ten times or more. The J gene is TRBJ2-1, the V gene TRBV6-2 or TRBV6-3; 11 bases fit TRBD2. The length of the CDR3 is 17 residues. V dropped 2 bases and J dropped 6; count of bases not matched to a gene: 9. CDR1 is MNHEY, CDR2 SVGEGT, per germline. This chain's CDR3 is CASSYEILAGARNEQFF. Written as DNA, the CDR3 is TGTGCCAGCAGTTACGAGATACTAGCGGGAGCACGCAATGAGCAGTTCTTC.

The chain has TRBV4-3 and TRBJ2-7; D might be TRBD1 or TRBD2, each matching 5 bases. Germline values: CDR1 LGHNA, CDR2 YSLEER. The length of the CDR3 is 15 residues. The V end lost 0 bases, the J end lost 4 bases, and 13 bases lay between the germline ends. DNA of the CDR3: TGCGCCAGCAGCCAAGATCTGGGACCCTTGTACGAGCAGTACGTC. This translates into CASSQDLGPLYEQYV.

The rearrangement joins TRBV19 to TRBJ1-1, with D uncertain. Trimming took off 1 base at V and 4 bases at J, with 10 bases between the two ends. The germline gives CDR1 LNHDA, CDR2 SQIVND (reference sequence). This CDR3 has 14 amino acids. CDR3 in amino acids: CASSIVEGGTEAFF. The CDR3 DNA reads as TGTGCCAGTAGTATAGTGGAGGGAGGCACTGAAGCTTTCTTT. Filled out from reference TRBV19 and TRBJ1-1, the complete variable domain reads DGGITQSPKYLFRKEGQNVTLSCEQNLNHDAMYWYRQDPGQGLRLIYYSQIVNDFQKGDIAEGYSVSREKKESFPLTVTSAQKNPTAFYLCASSIVEGGTEAFFGQGTRLTVV.

The rearrangement links TRBV6-1 to TRBJ2-1; no clear D gene. V was trimmed by 2 bases and J by 3 bases, leaving 11 bases between them. This CDR3 region has 15 residues. Per the germline V gene, CDR1 is MNHNS and CDR2 is SASEGT. The CDR3 bases are TGTGCCAGCAGTGAATCCCTGTCCCGCTACAATGAGCAGTTCTTC. Its protein product is CASSESLSRYNEQFF.

There are a few counts of this clonotype. This sequence joins TRBV11-3 and TRBJ2-3, with D unclear. Germline assignment: CDR1 SGHNT and CDR2 YENEEA. This CDR3 contains 14 residues. V dropped 1 base and J dropped 4 bases, with 9 bases sitting between them. CDR3 nucleotide sequence: TGTGCCAGCAGCTTAGTGGGTTTCGCAGATACGCAGTATTTT. This codes for CASSLVGFADTQYF.

This clonotype was picked up many times. Here the CDR3 DNA reads TGTGCCAGCGGGACAGACTACAATGAGCAGTTCTTC. Translation: CASGTDYNEQFF. This rearrangement joins TRBV2 to TRBJ2-1; TRBD1 agrees at 7 bases. Germline CDR1 is SNHLY and CDR2 is FYNNEI. With V trimmed by 8 bases and J by 3 bases, 1 base remained unmatched. The CDR3 consists of 12 residues.

This clonotype was detected ten times or more. The chain is built from TRBV7-8 and TRBJ2-5; D is unclear. The CDR3 spans 12 residues. Germline V gene data show CDR1 as SGHVS and CDR2 as FQNEAQ. Trimming shortened V by 9 bases and J by 2 bases, and 10 bases separated the two germline ends. DNA for the CDR3: TGTGCCAGTAGGGTCTCTCAAGAGACCCAGTACTTC. Its protein is CASRVSQETQYF. The whole variable domain, remainder taken from reference TRBV7-8 and TRBJ2-5, is GAGVSQSPRYKVAKRGQDVALRCDPISGHVSLFWYQQALGQGPEFLTYFQNEAQLDKSGLPSDRFFAERPEGSVSTLKIQRTQQEDSAVYLCASRVSQETQYFGPGTRLLVL.

As DNA, the CDR3 is TGTGCCAGCAGCCCTACCTACGCGGATGAGCAGTTCTTC. Its protein is CASSPTYADEQFF. The gene calls are TRBV27 and TRBJ2-1; D is uncertain. CDR1 and CDR2 from the germline V gene are MNHEY and SMNVEV (reference sequence). CDR3 length equals 13 residues. V lost 6 bases and J lost 8, with 14 bases in between.

This clonotype came up a few times. The chain is built from TRBV12-3 or TRBV12-4 and TRBJ1-2; D is possibly TRBD1 (6 bases). Trimming stripped 6 bases from V and 9 bases from J, with 20 bases between. The CDR3 runs to 14 residues. This chain's CDR3 is CASSPADRPLSYTF. The CDR3 region has the DNA TGTGCCAGCAGCCCCGCCGACAGGCCTTTAAGCTACACCTTC.

This clonotype was seen ten or more times. The gene calls are TRBV7-2 and TRBJ1-5, with 11 bases identical to TRBD1. The ends lost 5 bases at V and 6 bases at J; junction bases unmatched: 6. The V gene's germline CDR1 is SGHTA and CDR2 FQGNSA. The CDR3 has 15 amino acids. CDR3 region: CASSPGQGAFQPQHF. DNA for the CDR3: TGTGCCAGCAGCCCCGGACAGGGGGCGTTTCAGCCCCAGCATTTT.

This clonotype was picked up many times. The gene calls are TRBV7-8 and TRBJ2-7; TRBD2 agrees at 10 bases. V was pared by 1 base and J by 3 bases, with 6 bases of the junction left unmatched. The germline gives CDR1 SGHVS, CDR2 FQNEAQ. This CDR3 is built from 16 residues. CDR3 loop: CASSLDSGTSVYEQYF. The CDR3 DNA follows: TGTGCCAGCAGCTTAGACTCCGGGACTAGCGTCTACGAGCAGTACTTC.

This clonotype was recorded at least ten times. The J gene is TRBJ1-4, the V gene TRBV7-6; D unclear. This CDR3 comprises 14 residues. Germline V gives CDR1 SGHVS, CDR2 FNYEAQ. V dropped 5 bases and J dropped 6 bases, with 13 bases sitting between them. CDR3 sequence: CASSGRGGYEKLFF. The DNA of the CDR3 is TGTGCCAGCAGCGGACGGGGAGGGTATGAAAAACTGTTTTTT.

This clonotype was picked up a small number of times. V gene TRBV24-1 combines with J gene TRBJ1-2, with TRBD1 identical over 7 bases. In germline, CDR1 is KGHDR, CDR2 SFDVKD. The V gene end was trimmed by 4 bases and the J gene end by 7 bases; junction bases not matched to a gene: 5. The CDR3 length is 13 residues. The CDR3 nucleotides read TGTGCCACCAGTGACCCCGACAGGGTTGGCTACACCTTC. Translating it yields CATSDPDRVGYTF.

The chain has TRBV12-3 or TRBV12-4 and TRBJ2-5; D is undetermined. CDR3 size: 15 residues. The ends were cut back, 4 bases at V and 4 bases at J, with 16 bases in the middle. DNA for the CDR3: TGTGCCAGCAGTTCCCCATTAGTTGGGCGAGAGACCCAGTACTTC. It codes for CASSSPLVGRETQYF.

This clonotype occurred many times. The chain has TRBV7-2 and TRBJ1-2, with 8 positions matching TRBD1. V lost 1 base to trimming and J lost 4 bases; unmatched junction nucleotides: 5. The CDR3 extends over 15 amino acids. Per the germline V gene, CDR1 is SGHTA and CDR2 is FQGNSA. The DNA for the CDR3 is TGTGCCAGCAGCTTAGGGGGGACAGGTTCCTATGGCTACACCTTC. Its translation is CASSLGGTGSYGYTF. Full variable domain (outside the CDR3, taken from reference TRBV7-2 and TRBJ1-2): GAGVSQSPSNKVTEKGKDVELRCDPISGHTALYWYRQSLGQGLEFLIYFQGNSAPDKSGLPSDRFSAERTGGSVSTLTIQRTQQEDSAVYLCASSLGGTGSYGYTFGSGTRLTVV.

In nucleotides, the CDR3 is TGTGCCAGCATAGCGGGAGGCCTTAACGGGGATGAGCAGTTCTTC. Its translation: CASIAGGLNGDEQFF. The chain couples TRBV6-6 to TRBJ2-1; 10 nucleotides align to TRBD2. CDR3 length equals 15 residues. Trimming cost V 7 bases and J 8 bases; bases outside gene matches: 11. The germline V gene has CDR1 MNHNY and CDR2 SVGAGI (reference sequence).

This clonotype has more than one count but fewer than ten. This CDR3 reads CASSLIPSDYPPYNEQFF. The CDR3 bases are TGTGCCAGCAGCTTGATTCCTAGCGATTACCCCCCCTACAATGAGCAGTTCTTC. This chain links TRBV5-6 with TRBJ2-1; a weak D match, TRBD2 (6 bases). This CDR3 is 18 amino acids long. Germline CDR1 and CDR2: SGHDT and YYEEEE. V was trimmed by 1 base and J by 2 bases, leaving 19 bases between them.

This sequence joins TRBV6-2 or TRBV6-3 and TRBJ2-6; the D gene is possibly TRBD1 (5 bases). CDR1 and CDR2 from the germline V gene are MNHEY and SVGEGT. Trimming removed 3 bases at V and 4 bases at J, with 10 bases between. The CDR3 contains 15 residues. This CDR3 reads CASSYAGSGANVLTF. Written as DNA, the CDR3 is TGTGCCAGCAGTTATGCAGGGTCAGGGGCCAACGTCCTGACTTTC.

This clonotype was observed a handful of times. The chain links TRBV7-9 to TRBJ1-6; D might be TRBD1 (5 bases). Germline CDR1 and CDR2: SEHNR and FQNEAQ (reference sequence). The CDR3 is 16 amino acids. The V and J ends lost 5 bases and 6 bases respectively, with 17 bases between them. CDR3 in amino acids: CASSPPGGAPNSPLHF. The CDR3 DNA is TGTGCCAGCAGCCCCCCAGGAGGGGCCCCTAATTCACCCCTCCACTTT.

This clonotype showed up many times. V is TRBV7-2 and J is TRBJ2-7; D is undetermined. The length of the CDR3 is 15 residues. CDR1 and CDR2 from the germline V gene are SGHTA and FQGNSA. Trimming took off 1 base at V and 1 base at J, with 11 bases between the two ends. In DNA, the CDR3 is TGTGCCAGCAGCTTAGGCGGCGCGCCTTCCTACGAGCAGTACTTC. This codes for CASSLGGAPSYEQYF.

The sample holds many counts of this clonotype. The chain couples TRBV7-2 to TRBJ2-5, with a possible D match to TRBD2 (7 bases). CDR1 and CDR2 (germline): SGHTA, FQGNSA. CDR3 length: 14 amino acids. The V end lost 5 bases, the J end lost 7 bases, and 17 bases lay between the germline ends. CDR3 sequence: CASSQGRAVGTQYF. The CDR3 region has the DNA TGTGCCAGCAGCCAGGGGAGGGCCGTGGGGACCCAGTACTTC.

This clonotype has a count of ten or more. V gene TRBV12-3 or TRBV12-4 combines with J gene TRBJ1-6, with D perhaps TRBD1 (5 bases). The CDR3 covers 15 residues. V dropped 2 bases and J dropped 4 bases, with 9 bases sitting between them. This CDR3 is CASSLWGLYNSPLHF. CDR3 nucleotide sequence: TGTGCCAGCAGTTTATGGGGACTTTATAATTCACCCCTCCACTTT.

In its sample, this clonotype was seen many times. The chain has TRBV27 and TRBJ1-2; TRBD1 matches 7 bases. The V gene end was trimmed by 6 bases and the J gene end by 4 bases; junction bases not matched to a gene: 11. The length of the CDR3 is 15 residues. Per germline, CDR1 MNHEY and CDR2 SMNVEV (reference sequence). CDR3 nucleotide sequence: TGTGCCAGCAGCCAGGGTGGGACAGCTTTCTATGGCTACACCTTC. It is translated as CASSQGGTAFYGYTF.

This clonotype was picked up many times. The rearrangement joins TRBV7-2 to TRBJ2-5, with D possibly being TRBD2 (6 bases). CDR1 SGHTA and CDR2 FQGNSA come from the germline V gene. The CDR3 loop spans 15 amino acids. The germline V and J ends were trimmed by 0 bases and 1 base, with 9 bases remaining between them. CDR3 amino acids: CASSLARRAQETQYF. The CDR3 DNA reads as TGTGCCAGCAGCTTAGCTAGGAGGGCCCAAGAGACCCAGTACTTC.

In nucleotides, the CDR3 is TGTGCCAGCAGCGGGTACACGGCCCTGAGGTCAGATACGCAGTATTTT. Translating gives CASSGYTALRSDTQYF. The chain carries TRBV7-9 and TRBJ2-3; D remains unclear. Trimming stripped 5 bases from V and 4 bases from J, with 19 bases between. Germline values: CDR1 SEHNR, CDR2 FQNEAQ (reference sequence). The length of the CDR3 is 16 residues. Drawing the rest from reference TRBV7-9 and TRBJ2-3, the complete variable domain is DTGVSQNPRHKITKRGQNVTFRCDPISEHNRLYWYRQTLGQGPEFLTYFQNEAQLEKSRLLSDRFSAERPKGSFSTLEIQRTEQGDSAMYLCASSGYTALRSDTQYFGPGTRLTVL.

This clonotype has a handful of counts. The chain uses TRBV9 and TRBJ2-7; TRBD2 aligns across 10 bases. The CDR3 has 16 residues. The germline CDR1 and CDR2 sequences are SGDLS and YYNGEE. Losses at the gene ends were 3 bases for V and 2 bases for J; bases not matched to a gene: 8. The CDR3 coding sequence is TGTGCCAGCAGCGGATCTCCTCTAGCGGGAGCCTACGAGCAGTACTTC. Protein product: CASSGSPLAGAYEQYF.

This clonotype was counted between two and nine times. CDR3 region: CASSYDTTAMNGYTF. The CDR3 DNA is TGTGCCAGCAGTTATGACACGACAGCCATGAACGGCTACACCTTC. The J gene is TRBJ1-2, the V gene TRBV6-5; possibly TRBD1 for D (5 bases). V lost 3 bases to trimming and J lost 8 bases, with 19 bases between them. From germline, CDR1 is MNHEY and CDR2 SVGAGI. The CDR3 runs 15 residues.